One sample yielded the 10 T cell receptor beta chains listed below, sequenced in a study. MiXCR, applied by TCRdb to the RT-PCR reads, yields one record per CDR3 protein. This table holds hundreds of thousands of distinct CDR3 sequences, 13% to 15% found once. The material sequenced was memory CD4+ T cells from blood. Receptors originate from a female donor in good health, serving as a healthy control.

The table lists this clonotype with many counts. The chain recombines TRBV10-3 with TRBJ1-5, with TRBD1 identical over 8 bases. Germline CDR1 is ENHRY and CDR2 is SYGVKD. V shed 11 bases and J 2 bases; nucleotides not matched to a gene: 8. This CDR3 comprises 14 residues. The CDR3 DNA reads as TGTGCCTCGGCGCCGGGACAGGGCAATCAGCCCCAGCATTTT. This gives the protein CASAPGQGNQPQHF.

The chain joins TRBV5-1 to TRBJ2-3, with D perhaps matching TRBD2 (6 bases). The CDR3 sequence is 15 residues long. Germline V gives CDR1 SGHRS, CDR2 YFSETQ. Trimming took 7 bases from V and 0 from J, leaving 15 bases between them. This CDR3 reads CASQMEGPSTDTQYF. DNA of the CDR3: TGCGCCAGCCAAATGGAGGGCCCCAGCACAGATACGCAGTATTTT.

This clonotype was counted between two and nine times. The chain employs TRBV5-1 and TRBJ2-5, with D uncertain. Germline V gives CDR1 SGHRS, CDR2 YFSETQ. The CDR3 is made up of 13 amino acids. V was trimmed by 5 bases and J by 5 bases, leaving 13 bases between them. DNA for the CDR3: TGCGCCAGCAGTAGGACGCCGAGCGAGACCCAGTACTTC. Translation: CASSRTPSETQYF.

This clonotype was observed many times. This sequence joins TRBV29-1 and TRBJ2-1; 16 bases map to TRBD2. The V and J ends lost 6 bases and 0 bases, in that order; junction bases with no gene match: 8. The CDR3 covers 18 residues. CDR1 and CDR2 (germline): SQVTM, ANQGSEA. The CDR3 sequence: CSVTAGLAGGSSYNEQFF. In DNA form, the CDR3 reads TGCAGCGTCACGGCGGGACTAGCGGGAGGGAGCTCCTACAATGAGCAGTTCTTC.

In its sample, this clonotype was seen a few times. The chain links TRBV4-3 to TRBJ1-4; D may be TRBD1 (6 bases). Germline-derived CDR1 and CDR2 are LGHNA and YSLEER. This CDR3 region has 16 residues. CDR3 sequence reads: CVDSQDFRGANEKLFF. The CDR3 DNA follows: TGCGTTGACAGCCAAGATTTCCGGGGGGCAAATGAAAAACTGTTTTTT.

This clonotype was seen ten or more times. The chain uses TRBV4-3 and TRBJ2-1; 10 nucleotides match TRBD2. CDR3 length equals 18 residues. J gave up 7 bases and V 0 bases, and 12 bases lay outside the gene matches. Germline V gives CDR1 LGHNA, CDR2 YSLEER. CDR3 bases: TGCGCCAGCAGCCAAGATGTGGCTCTAGCGGGAGCGACGAATGAGCAGTTCTTC. Translating gives CASSQDVALAGATNEQFF.

The gene calls are TRBV7-2 and TRBJ2-3; 8 nucleotides match TRBD2. The trim removed 9 bases at V and 4 bases at J, leaving 6 bases unmatched. This CDR3 has 13 residues. Germline CDR1 and CDR2: SGHTA and FQGNSA. The CDR3 region is CASGAGVADTQYF. In DNA form, the CDR3 reads TGTGCCAGTGGAGCGGGAGTCGCAGATACGCAGTATTTT.

The V and J genes are TRBV20-1 and TRBJ2-1; D not resolved. The germline V and J ends were trimmed by 6 bases and 4 bases, with 13 bases remaining between them. The CDR3 consists of 13 residues. The germline V gene encodes CDR1 DFQATT and CDR2 SNEGSKA (reference sequence). The CDR3 spells CSANKRRYNEQFF. CDR3 in DNA: TGCAGTGCCAACAAACGGCGGTACAATGAGCAGTTCTTC.

This clonotype appeared many times. The chain couples TRBV5-1 to TRBJ1-1; D may be TRBD1 (6 bases). Looked up from germline, CDR1 is SGHRS and CDR2 is YFSETQ. V was clipped by 3 bases and J by 11 bases, with 17 bases between them. The CDR3 loop spans 13 amino acids. The DNA of the CDR3 is TGCGCCAGCAGCTCCCAGGACGCGGGGGGCGCTTTCTTT. This sequence encodes CASSSQDAGGAFF. Full variable domain (rest looked up from reference TRBV5-1 and TRBJ1-1): KAGVTQTPRYLIKTRGQQVTLSCSPISGHRSVSWYQQTPGQGLQFLFEYFSETQRNKGNFPGRFSGRQFSNSRSEMNVSTLELGDSALYLCASSSQDAGGAFFGQGTRLTVV.

The rearrangement joins TRBV12-3 or TRBV12-4 to TRBJ1-5, with 7 nucleotides matching TRBD1. The trim removed 5 bases at V and 3 bases at J, leaving 7 bases unmatched. The CDR3 totals 15 residues. The CDR3 nucleotides read TGTGCCAGCAGTGATCGGACAGGACCCAATCAGCCCCAGCATTTT. As protein: CASSDRTGPNQPQHF.